This TCR beta chain was retrieved from a study of cytomegalovirus exposure and HLA in healthy donors. Findings and caveats of the study: TRBV6-2, TRBV6-3 and some other V segments were unresolvable in 87-base-pair reads. While the bulk of TCR sequences proved rare, some public TCRs turned up in many donors. Later on, a genetic analysis was performed. It linked a missense variant in DCLRE1C with V- and J-gene trimming of TCR beta. Immune exposure information comprised only CMV serostatus.

About this clone: Its specificity is unknown.

Trimming took 6 bases from V and 5 from J; bases not matched to a gene: 7. This CDR3 contains 14 residues. The germline V gene encodes CDR1 MNHEY and CDR2 SVGAGI. With 60 Vbeta and 13 Jbeta primers, the PCR was carried out. Clones were read by immunoSEQ multiplex PCR, and TCRdb kept only the in-frame ones, dropping some. Its table records 85,000 to 110,000 clones. Specimen: PBMCs. The TCR sequence derives from a man aged 35 to 55 in good health and CMV-seronegative. The chain employs TRBV6-5 and TRBJ1-1; 9 nucleotides align to TRBD1. CDR3 bases: TGTGCCAGCAGGAACAGGGGGCGTGGGACTGAAGCTTTCTTT. Its protein product is CASRNRGRGTEAFF.